One sample yielded the 3 T cell receptor beta chains listed below, sequenced in a study of CD8+ T cells in alopecia areata. Sequencing templates came from extracted RNA that was reverse transcribed into cDNA. Some clones are missing from TCRdb's copy, which holds only in-frame ones; the method was immunoSEQ multiplex PCR. This sample has nearly 200,000 clones; 55% to 70% occur once, and the top ten carry 4.5% to 6%. Treatment indicated: oral pan-JAK inhibitor, 5-10 mg twice daily. The source was CD4+ T cells sorted from blood, collected at week 24, from a patient treated with tofacitinib. These receptors originate from a human donor with alopecia areata.

This chain joins TRBV7-2 and TRBJ2-5; the match to TRBD2 covers 7 bases. The CDR3 is 12 residues long. The germline V gene has CDR1 SGHTA and CDR2 FQGNSA. After removal of 5 bases from V and 5 bases from J, the junction contained 2 bases not matched to a gene. Here the CDR3 reads CASSAGGETQYF. The CDR3 nucleotides are TGTGCCAGCAGCGCCGGGGGGGAGACCCAGTACTTC. Filled out from reference TRBV7-2 and TRBJ2-5, the complete variable domain reads GAGVSQSPSNKVTEKGKDVELRCDPISGHTALYWYRQSLGQGLEFLIYFQGNSAPDKSGLPSDRFSAERTGGSVSTLTIQRTQQEDSAVYLCASSAGGETQYFGPGTRLLVL.

V is TRBV30 and J is TRBJ2-1; D is uncertain. The length of the CDR3 is 14 residues. The germline CDR1 and CDR2 sequences are GTSNPN and SVGIG (reference sequence). CDR3 DNA sequence: TGTGCTCTGGAGCTTGGGGTGGTGGGTACCCCCCGATTCTTC. Translated, it gives CALELGVVGTPRFF.

This rearrangement joins TRBV6-4 to TRBJ2-5; D may match TRBD1 or TRBD2 (5 bases each). The V end was cut by 4 bases, the J end by 4 bases, with 10 bases between. Per the germline V gene, CDR1 is MRHNA and CDR2 is SNTAGT. The CDR3 sequence is 13 residues long. DNA of the CDR3: TGTGCCAGCAGTGTGGAGAGGGGAGAGACCCAGTACTTC. Protein sequence: CASSVERGETQYF.